A single sample is the source of the 27 T cell receptor beta chains below, sequenced in a study of beta chain features in type 1 diabetes. Sequencing targeted expressed TCRB transcripts, as all isolated RNA had been reverse transcribed. The protocol was immunoSEQ multiplex PCR, while the TCRdb copy is restricted to in-frame clones and leaves out a portion. The table records about 160,000 clones, roughly 8.1% of them present only once. The sequencing sample was made of central memory CD4+ T cells from blood. These receptors originate from a man aged 18 to 29 in good health.

This sequence joins TRBV4-3 and TRBJ2-1, with 7 bases that match TRBD2. There are 16 residues in the CDR3. The trim removed 0 bases at V and 10 bases at J, leaving 12 bases unmatched. Per the germline V gene, CDR1 is LGHNA and CDR2 is YSLEER. The CDR3 DNA reads as TGCGCCAGCAGCCAAGATCATTCGGCGGGAGTAAGAGAGCAGTTCTTC. Translating gives CASSQDHSAGVREQFF.

The CDR3 nucleotides read TGCAGTGCGGGAGGTGACACTGAAGCTTTCTTT. Translated: CSAGGDTEAFF. The chain recombines TRBV20-1 with TRBJ1-1; the D is unclear. The V end was cut by 6 bases, the J end by 3 bases, with 8 bases between. The V gene's germline CDR1 is DFQATT and CDR2 SNEGSKA (reference sequence). The CDR3 is 11 residues long.

This clone was seen a few times. The CDR3 sequence is CASSQERQGGGIQYF. In DNA, the CDR3 is TGTGCCAGCAGCCAAGAGCGACAGGGCGGAGGCATTCAGTACTTC. The rearrangement links TRBV5-4 to TRBJ2-4; 7 nucleotides match TRBD1. V lost 4 bases and J lost 9; bases outside the gene matches: 13. This CDR3 is built from 15 residues. Germline V gives CDR1 SGHNT, CDR2 YYREEE (reference sequence).

The J gene is TRBJ2-7, the V gene TRBV11-2, with D tentatively TRBD2 (7 bases). The germline V and J ends were trimmed by 6 bases and 3 bases, with 15 bases remaining between them. The CDR3 is made up of 14 amino acids. From germline, CDR1 is SGHAT and CDR2 FQNNGV. The CDR3 sequence: CASRPRGGSYEQYF. The CDR3 nucleotides are TGTGCCAGCAGGCCTAGGGGGGGAAGCTACGAGCAGTACTTC. Looking up the rest from reference TRBV11-2 and TRBJ2-7 gives the full variable domain: EAGVAQSPRYKIIEKRQSVAFWCNPISGHATLYWYQQILGQGPKLLIQFQNNGVVDDSQLPKDRFSAERLKGVDSTLKIQPAKLEDSAVYLCASRPRGGSYEQYFGPGTRLTVT.

This clone was detected only a few times. This CDR3 reads CASSPSVAGGATDTQYF. In DNA, the CDR3 is TGTGCCAGCAGCCCAAGCGTAGCGGGGGGCGCAACAGATACGCAGTATTTT. The V and J genes are TRBV7-9 and TRBJ2-3; TRBD2 matches at 10 bases. The CDR3 covers 17 residues. The germline V gene encodes CDR1 SEHNR and CDR2 FQNEAQ (reference sequence). Trimming at V came to 5 bases and at J to 3 bases, leaving 11 bases not matched to a gene.

This clone turned up a few times. This specimen includes other DNA sequences encoding the same CDR3. The V and J genes are TRBV7-2 and TRBJ2-4, with no clear D. This CDR3 contains 13 residues. V was trimmed by 3 bases and J by 5 bases, leaving 8 bases between them. Germline CDR1 and CDR2: SGHTA and FQGNSA. CDR3 nucleotides: TGTGCCAGCAGCTTGAGCCGGGAAAACATTCAGTACTTC. Its protein is CASSLSRENIQYF.

This clone came up a few times. The chain combines TRBV5-1 with TRBJ2-2, with TRBD1 matching over 8 bases. This CDR3 is built from 14 residues. Losses at the gene ends were 4 bases for V and 6 bases for J; bases not matched to a gene: 5. Germline V gene data show CDR1 as SGHRS and CDR2 as YFSETQ. This chain's CDR3 is CASSPTGVPGELFF. DNA for the CDR3: TGCGCCAGCAGCCCGACAGGGGTGCCCGGGGAGCTGTTTTTT.

This clone was counted at least ten times. The V and J genes are TRBV30 and TRBJ2-1; D call uncertain. Germline V CDR1 and CDR2: GTSNPN, SVGIG (reference sequence). V was cut by 0 bases and J by 9 bases, with 12 bases left in between. This CDR3 has 13 residues. CDR3 nucleotides: TGTGCCTGGAGTGTACGAGGCTCCAGTGAGCAGTTCTTC. It yields the protein CAWSVRGSSEQFF.

The chain uses TRBV9 and TRBJ2-3, with 8 bases fitting TRBD2. The trim removed 5 bases at V and 0 bases at J, leaving 11 bases unmatched. The CDR3 has 17 amino acids. Germline CDR1 reads SGDLS; CDR2 reads YYNGEE. CDR3 residues: CASSLSGSSPSTDTQYF. The DNA of the CDR3 is TGTGCCAGCAGTTTGAGCGGGAGCTCCCCTAGCACAGATACGCAGTATTTT.

This clone was seen only a few times. CDR3 sequence (DNA): TGTGCCAGCTCACCACCAAATAGCGGGATCGGGAATGAGCAGTTCTTC. This encodes CASSPPNSGIGNEQFF. This rearrangement joins TRBV18 to TRBJ2-1; TRBD2 matches 8 bases. CDR1 and CDR2 (germline): KGHSH, LQKENI. The trim removed 0 bases at V and 7 bases at J, leaving 8 bases unmatched. There are 16 residues in the CDR3.

The chain joins TRBV28 to TRBJ2-7; weak D call: TRBD1 (5 bases). CDR1 MDHEN and CDR2 SYDVKM come from the germline V gene. The CDR3 spans 12 residues. V shed 8 bases and J shed 4 bases, with 12 bases lying between them. This CDR3 reads CASLKGAYEQYF. DNA for the CDR3: TGTGCCAGCCTTAAAGGGGCTTACGAGCAGTACTTC. Variable domain in full (rest from reference TRBV28 and TRBJ2-7): DVKVTQSSRYLVKRTGEKVFLECVQDMDHENMFWYRQDPGLGLRLIYFSYDVKMKEKGDIPEGYSVSREKKERFSLILESASTNQTSMYLCASLKGAYEQYFGPGTRLTVT.

J is TRBJ2-3 and V is TRBV18, with D possibly being TRBD1 (5 bases). Germline CDR1 is KGHSH and CDR2 is LQKENI. The CDR3 has 17 residues. V dropped 0 bases and J dropped 7 bases, with 20 bases sitting between them. The CDR3 loop reads CASSPPRVLNIQNTQYF. The CDR3 coding sequence is TGTGCCAGCTCACCACCCAGGGTTTTGAACATCCAGAATACGCAGTATTTT.

This clone came up many times. V is TRBV30 and J is TRBJ1-2; no clear D gene. Germline-derived CDR1 and CDR2 are GTSNPN and SVGIG (reference sequence). V dropped 0 bases and J dropped 0 bases, with 8 bases sitting between them. The CDR3 length is 14 residues. Written as DNA, the CDR3 is TGTGCCTGGAGTGTAGCGGCCTCTAACTATGGCTACACCTTC. Translated: CAWSVAASNYGYTF.

This clone was seen at least ten times. The rearrangement uses TRBV4-2 and TRBJ2-1; 9 bases align to TRBD2. Germline values: CDR1 LGHNA, CDR2 YNFKEQ. There are 17 residues in the CDR3. J lost 2 bases, V lost 1 base, and 6 bases had no gene match. CDR3 in DNA: TGTGCCAGCAGCCAAGGAGAAGGCGGGGGGGCCTACAATGAGCAGTTCTTC. Translation: CASSQGEGGGAYNEQFF.

This clone has a handful of counts. A much more abundant neighbour one base away suggests this may be a read error. The chain combines TRBV5-6 with TRBJ2-1; D remains unclear. Germline V CDR1 and CDR2: SGHDT, YYEEEE. The length of the CDR3 is 11 residues. The germline V and J ends were trimmed by 4 bases and 4 bases, with 3 bases remaining between them. This CDR3 is CASSLYNEQFF. DNA for the CDR3: TGTGCCAGCAGCCTTTACAATGAGCAGTTCTTC.

There are a few counts of this clone. CDR3 DNA: TGTGCCAGCAGCACAAAGCTAGGGGGCACAGATACGCAGTATTTT. This sequence encodes CASSTKLGGTDTQYF. The chain recombines TRBV7-6 with TRBJ2-3, with D maybe TRBD1 (5 bases). Per the germline V gene, CDR1 is SGHVS and CDR2 is FNYEAQ. Trimming cost V 5 bases and J 1 base, with 13 bases left between them. CDR3 length: 15 residues.

The rearrangement joins TRBV18 to TRBJ2-3; the D gene is possibly TRBD2 (5 bases). The length of the CDR3 is 14 residues. V was trimmed by 2 bases and J by 6 bases, leaving 12 bases between them. CDR1 is KGHSH, CDR2 LQKENI, per germline. DNA of the CDR3: TGTGCCAGCTCACCAGAGCGGATAGGGGATACGCAGTATTTT. Its protein product is CASSPERIGDTQYF.

This clone showed up just a few times. The chain links TRBV9 to TRBJ2-1, with TRBD2 matching 13 bases. Germline V gives CDR1 SGDLS, CDR2 YYNGEE. Trimming at V came to 2 bases and at J to 5 bases, leaving 7 bases not matched to a gene. This CDR3 has 17 amino acids. CDR3 sequence reads: CASSVSTGLAGNNEQFF. The CDR3 DNA sequence: TGTGCCAGCAGCGTCTCCACGGGACTAGCGGGGAACAATGAGCAGTTCTTC.

In its sample, this clone was seen a few times. The chain couples TRBV6-5 to TRBJ2-1, with a possible D match to TRBD1 (5 bases). The V gene's germline CDR1 is MNHEY and CDR2 SVGAGI. Trimming removed 4 bases at V and 0 bases at J, with 10 bases between. This CDR3 has 15 residues. The CDR3 bases are TGTGCCAGCAGTTTAAGGGGAAGCTCCTACAATGAGCAGTTCTTC. This translates into CASSLRGSSYNEQFF.

This clone was recorded a few times. The chain joins TRBV4-2 to TRBJ2-7, with 11 bases identical to TRBD1. The ends lost 1 base at V and 3 bases at J; junction bases unmatched: 2. Germline values: CDR1 LGHNA, CDR2 YNFKEQ. The length of the CDR3 is 15 residues. CDR3 DNA: TGTGCCAGCAGCCAAGGGGGGACAGGGGGCTACGAGCAGTACTTC. Protein: CASSQGGTGGYEQYF.

This rearrangement joins TRBV28 to TRBJ1-2; D possibly corresponds to TRBD1 (6 bases). Germline-derived CDR1 and CDR2 are MDHEN and SYDVKM. The V and J ends lost 2 bases and 1 base respectively, with 8 bases between them. This CDR3 is built from 14 residues. The chain's CDR3 is CASSLGGSNYGYTF. The CDR3, as DNA: TGTGCCAGCAGTTTAGGGGGCAGTAACTATGGCTACACCTTC.

This clone was observed many times. The chain is built from TRBV15 and TRBJ2-2; D not resolved. The CDR3 runs 15 residues. CDR1 is LNHNV and CDR2 is YYDKDF in the germline V gene (reference sequence). Trimming left V 2 bases short and J 0 bases short, with 7 bases between. CDR3 protein: CATSRSGPNTGELFF. Written as DNA, the CDR3 is TGTGCCACCAGCAGAAGTGGGCCGAACACCGGGGAGCTGTTTTTT.

This clone showed up just a few times. The chain employs TRBV5-1 and TRBJ2-3; D gene uncertain. Germline CDR1 is SGHRS and CDR2 is YFSETQ. The V end lost 5 bases, the J end lost 0 bases, and 7 bases lay between the germline ends. This CDR3 region has 13 residues. The CDR3 nucleotides are TGCGCCAGCAGTTCCACTAGCACAGATACGCAGTATTTT. Translation gives CASSSTSTDTQYF.

Here the CDR3 DNA reads TGTGCCAGCGTAGCGGGAGCCAGGAGCTCCTACGAGCAGTACTTC. Its protein product is CASVAGARSSYEQYF. The J gene is TRBJ2-7, the V gene TRBV28, with 9 nucleotides matching TRBD2. This CDR3 contains 15 residues. The V segment lost 8 bases and the J segment 0 bases; nucleotides outside the gene matches: 8. CDR1 is MDHEN and CDR2 is SYDVKM in the germline V gene.

This clone was found many times. The rearrangement uses TRBV4-2 and TRBJ2-7, with D possibly matching TRBD2 (7 bases). Trimming pared 0 bases from V and 2 bases from J, leaving 14 bases between. CDR1 and CDR2 from the germline V gene are LGHNA and YNFKEQ. The CDR3 extends over 16 amino acids. For the CDR3, the DNA is TGTGCCAGCAGCCAAGATCGGGGGCGGGAGCCCTACGAGCAGTACTTC. Encoded protein: CASSQDRGREPYEQYF.

This clone was found many times. V is TRBV7-2 and J is TRBJ1-1, with D possibly matching TRBD1 (5 bases). The germline V gene has CDR1 SGHTA and CDR2 FQGNSA. The V end was cut by 1 base, the J end by 5 bases, with 11 bases between. The CDR3 extends over 14 amino acids. CDR3 in amino acids: CASSLDAGTTEAFF. The DNA for the CDR3 is TGTGCCAGCAGCTTAGACGCGGGGACGACTGAAGCTTTCTTT.

The chain couples TRBV28 to TRBJ2-7; tentatively, D is TRBD2 (7 bases). The V end was cut by 6 bases, the J end by 2 bases, with 20 bases between. Germline-derived CDR1 and CDR2 are MDHEN and SYDVKM. The CDR3 has 16 amino acids. The DNA of the CDR3 is TGTGCCAGCAGCTTTACCCTCGGGGGGCTCACCTACGAGCAGTACTTC. Translated: CASSFTLGGLTYEQYF.